The 25 T cell receptor beta chains listed next were all sequenced from one sample in a study of response to subunit inactivated influenza vaccine. TCRdb independently ran MiXCR on the RT-PCR reads; one entry per CDR3 protein. Among approximately 700,000 distinct CDR3 sequences listed, roughly 14% were seen once. Sample: PBMCs from blood, taken approximately 12 days after vaccination. The source is a man aged 50 to 60 who received an inactivated influenza vaccine.

The rearrangement uses TRBV25-1 and TRBJ2-3; tentative D call: TRBD2 (6 bases). Germline loops: CDR1 MGHDK, CDR2 SYGVNS. The germline V and J ends were trimmed by 4 bases and 2 bases, with 13 bases remaining between them. CDR3 length: 15 amino acids. CDR3: CASSVGAGLTDTQYF. CDR3 nucleotide sequence: TGTGCCAGCAGTGTTGGGGCGGGGCTCACAGATACGCAGTATTTT.

There are many counts of this clonotype. V gene TRBV28 combines with J gene TRBJ2-3, with 7 nucleotides matching TRBD2. Germline V gives CDR1 MDHEN, CDR2 SYDVKM. V trimming: 2 bases; J trimming: 4 bases; junction bases outside the gene matches: 6. The CDR3 is made up of 15 amino acids. The CDR3 coding sequence is TGTGCCAGCAGTTTACTAACTAGCGAATCAGATACGCAGTATTTT. Residues: CASSLLTSESDTQYF.

This clonotype was picked up a small number of times. This sequence joins TRBV4-3 and TRBJ2-1; 8 nucleotides line up with TRBD1. Germline lookup yields CDR1 LGHNA and CDR2 YSLEER. The V and J ends lost 1 base and 0 bases, in that order; junction bases with no gene match: 5. This CDR3 has 17 amino acids. CDR3 sequence reads: CASSQAGGLSSYNEQFF. CDR3 DNA: TGCGCCAGCAGCCAAGCAGGGGGCCTAAGCTCCTACAATGAGCAGTTCTTC.

Only a few counts were recorded for this clonotype. The chain carries TRBV9 and TRBJ2-1, with TRBD2 as a possible D gene (6 bases). The V gene lost 1 base and the J gene lost 5 bases, with 16 bases spanning the gap. CDR1 is SGDLS, CDR2 YYNGEE, per germline. This CDR3 region has 16 residues. CDR3 nucleotides: TGTGCCAGCAGCGTATCTAGCCCGCGGGGAAACAATGAGCAGTTCTTC. This translates into CASSVSSPRGNNEQFF.

This clonotype was detected only a few times. An end of the junction differs from the germline gene, which may be a read error. The chain has TRBV2 and TRBJ2-3; no clear D. Germline V gene sequence: CDR1 SNHLY, CDR2 FYNNEI. CDR3 size: 9 residues. The CDR3 region is CASRDTQYF. CDR3 nucleotides: TGTGCCAGCAGAGATACGCAGTATTTT.

The genes are TRBV7-2 and TRBJ1-2; D perhaps matches TRBD1 (6 bases). Trimming took off 5 bases at V and 7 bases at J, with 17 bases between the two ends. This CDR3 has 14 amino acids. Germline V gene sequence: CDR1 SGHTA, CDR2 FQGNSA. This CDR3 reads CASSPRGGAVGYTF. CDR3 DNA sequence: TGTGCCAGCAGCCCTCGTGGGGGGGCGGTTGGCTACACCTTC.

This clonotype was observed at least ten times. V and J are TRBV5-1 and TRBJ2-1; 7 bases align to TRBD2. CDR3 length: 15 amino acids. Germline V lookup: CDR1 SGHRS, CDR2 YFSETQ. With V trimmed by 0 bases and J by 2 bases, 2 bases remained unmatched. The CDR3 DNA sequence: TGCGCCAGCAGCTTGGGCGGGACTACCTACAATGAGCAGTTCTTC. Protein: CASSLGGTTYNEQFF.

The table lists this clonotype with a few counts. The CDR3 spells CSVEGQPQETQYF. CDR3 bases: TGCAGCGTGGAGGGACAGCCTCAAGAGACCCAGTACTTC. The chain carries TRBV29-1 and TRBJ2-5, with a tentative D call TRBD1 (7 bases). Trimming took off 6 bases at V and 2 bases at J, with 13 bases between the two ends. Germline CDR1 is SQVTM and CDR2 is ANQGSEA. The CDR3 runs 13 residues.

The V call is TRBV7-2, the J call TRBJ2-5, with 8 bases fitting TRBD1. CDR3 length: 15 residues. The germline gives CDR1 SGHTA, CDR2 FQGNSA. With 3 bases clipped from V and 2 bases from J, the junction kept 5 bases outside the gene matches. Here the CDR3 reads CASSFNRGTQETQYF. CDR3 in DNA: TGTGCCAGCAGCTTCAACAGGGGGACGCAAGAGACCCAGTACTTC. The variable domain in full, with the rest retrieved from reference TRBV7-2 and TRBJ2-5, is GAGVSQSPSNKVTEKGKDVELRCDPISGHTALYWYRQSLGQGLEFLIYFQGNSAPDKSGLPSDRFSAERTGGSVSTLTIQRTQQEDSAVYLCASSFNRGTQETQYFGPGTRLLVL.

This chain links TRBV18 with TRBJ2-7, with 8 bases identical to TRBD1. Germline lookup yields CDR1 KGHSH and CDR2 LQKENI. This CDR3 spans 15 amino acids. Trimming took 1 base from V and 2 from J; bases not matched to a gene: 4. The CDR3 spells CASSPRTGPPYEQYF. The DNA for the CDR3 is TGTGCCAGCTCACCACGGACAGGGCCTCCCTACGAGCAGTACTTC.

This chain links TRBV14 with TRBJ2-7; 7 bases map to TRBD1. With V trimmed by 5 bases and J by 4 bases, 8 bases remained unmatched. This CDR3 contains 14 residues. Looked up from germline, CDR1 is SGHDN and CDR2 is FVKESK. Here the CDR3 DNA reads TGTGCCAGCAGCAGAAGGACAGGATGGTACGAGCAGTACTTC. Protein: CASSRRTGWYEQYF.

This clonotype occurred a few times. V and J are TRBV7-9 and TRBJ1-2; 7 nucleotides agree with TRBD1. V shed 5 bases, J shed 4 bases, and the junction held 7 bases outside the gene matches. Germline V lookup: CDR1 SEHNR, CDR2 FQNEAQ (reference sequence). The CDR3 covers 14 residues. The CDR3 nucleotides are TGTGCCAGCAGCCTAGACAGGGTTGGCTATGGCTACACCTTC. Translating it yields CASSLDRVGYGYTF.

As DNA, the CDR3 is TGCGCCAGCAGCTTGCTGAACGGGGGAGAAGAGACCCAGTACTTC. This translates into CASSLLNGGEETQYF. The chain uses TRBV5-1 and TRBJ2-5; possibly TRBD2 for D (6 bases). Per the germline V gene, CDR1 is SGHRS and CDR2 is YFSETQ. The CDR3 runs 15 residues. The V gene lost 1 base and the J gene lost 3 bases, with 13 bases spanning the gap.

The chain links TRBV3-1 to TRBJ2-5, with D tentatively TRBD2 (6 bases). V was shortened by 5 bases and J by 2 bases, with 15 bases between the two germline ends. CDR1 and CDR2 from the germline V gene are LGHDT and YNNKEL (reference sequence). This CDR3 has 15 amino acids. CDR3 DNA: TGTGCCAGCAGCTCGCCGCTAGCGTTACAAGAGACCCAGTACTTC. It specifies CASSSPLALQETQYF.

This clonotype was picked up a small number of times. The V call is TRBV5-6, the J call TRBJ2-7, with TRBD2 identical over 11 bases. The CDR3 loop spans 16 amino acids. J gave up 5 bases and V 2 bases, and 9 bases lay outside the gene matches. CDR1 is SGHDT and CDR2 is YYEEEE in the germline V gene. DNA for the CDR3: TGTGCCAGCAGCTTTCCTCCGGGACTAGCGGACCACGAGCAGTACTTC. This encodes CASSFPPGLADHEQYF.

This clonotype was seen more than once but under ten times. This chain uses TRBV10-3 with TRBJ1-6, with a tentative D call TRBD1 (5 bases). Germline lookup yields CDR1 ENHRY and CDR2 SYGVKD. V lost 3 bases and J lost 11, with 11 bases in between. The CDR3 spans 13 residues. The CDR3, as DNA: TGTGCCATCAGTGACCAGGGTCGGGCACCCCTCCACTTT. The encoded protein is CAISDQGRAPLHF.

In nucleotides, the CDR3 is TGTGCCAGCAGGGTAGCGGGGGGGTCCTACAATGAGCAGTTCTTC. Its translation is CASRVAGGSYNEQFF. The rearrangement uses TRBV12-3 or TRBV12-4 and TRBJ2-1; 11 bases fit TRBD2. Losses at the gene ends were 6 bases for V and 1 base for J; bases not matched to a gene: 2. The CDR3 is made up of 15 amino acids.

This sequence joins TRBV5-1 and TRBJ1-2; 7 bases fit TRBD1. Trimming at V came to 4 bases and at J to 3 bases, leaving 6 bases not matched to a gene. The CDR3 length is 14 residues. Germline CDR1 is SGHRS and CDR2 is YFSETQ. DNA for the CDR3: TGCGCCAGCAGCGAGGGAGGACAGGACTATGGCTACACCTTC. The encoded protein is CASSEGGQDYGYTF.

The chain links TRBV24-1 to TRBJ2-6; perhaps D is TRBD1 or TRBD2 (5 bases each). This CDR3 spans 18 amino acids. The V and J ends lost 4 bases and 0 bases respectively, with 15 bases between them. CDR1 and CDR2 (germline): KGHDR, SFDVKD. The CDR3 is CATSEEPGTTSGANVLTF. The CDR3 DNA follows: TGTGCCACCAGTGAAGAACCCGGGACGACCTCTGGGGCCAACGTCCTGACTTTC.

This clonotype was observed a handful of times. J is TRBJ2-3 and V is TRBV28, with 9 bases matching TRBD1. CDR1 and CDR2 from the germline V gene are MDHEN and SYDVKM. The CDR3 has 19 residues. Trimming cost V 5 bases and J 1 base; bases outside gene matches: 16. The chain's CDR3 is CASSPNRDRDIGRTDTQYF. In DNA form, the CDR3 reads TGTGCCAGCAGTCCAAACCGGGACAGGGACATTGGTCGCACAGATACGCAGTATTTT. The full variable domain, in which reference TRBV28 and TRBJ2-3 provide the parts outside the CDR3, is DVKVTQSSRYLVKRTGEKVFLECVQDMDHENMFWYRQDPGLGLRLIYFSYDVKMKEKGDIPEGYSVSREKKERFSLILESASTNQTSMYLCASSPNRDRDIGRTDTQYFGPGTRLTVL.

V usage is TRBV28 and J usage is TRBJ2-1, with D uncertain. The germline gives CDR1 MDHEN, CDR2 SYDVKM. V gave up 6 bases and J gave up 4 bases, with 19 bases separating them. The CDR3 length is 16 residues. The chain's CDR3 is CASSPPSSGRYNEQFF. As DNA, the CDR3 is TGTGCCAGCAGCCCCCCTAGTTCGGGCAGGTACAATGAGCAGTTCTTC.

The gene calls are TRBV6-2 or TRBV6-3 and TRBJ2-1; perhaps TRBD2 as D (5 bases). The CDR3 totals 15 residues. Germline V gives CDR1 MNHEY, CDR2 SVGEGT. The V gene lost 6 bases and the J gene lost 8 bases, with 20 bases spanning the gap. The DNA of the CDR3 is TGTGCCAGCAGCCCGGTGGGGAGCGGAGGCGATGAGCAGTTCTTC. Its protein is CASSPVGSGGDEQFF.

This clonotype was observed a few times. This chain joins TRBV29-1 and TRBJ2-2; TRBD1 agrees at 8 bases. Trimming cost V 4 bases and J 3 bases; bases outside gene matches: 4. Germline CDR1 is SQVTM and CDR2 is ANQGSEA. The CDR3 runs to 14 residues. The chain's CDR3 is CSVGDRGYTGELFF. The CDR3, as DNA: TGCAGCGTTGGAGACAGGGGTTACACCGGGGAGCTGTTTTTT.

The rearrangement uses TRBV29-1 and TRBJ2-7, with 9 bases matching TRBD2. The CDR3 extends over 17 amino acids. Germline CDR1 SQVTM, CDR2 ANQGSEA. V lost 3 bases to trimming and J lost 4 bases; unmatched junction nucleotides: 16. CDR3 region: CSVDLEDMGLAAYEQYF. In nucleotides, the CDR3 is TGCAGCGTTGATTTGGAGGACATGGGACTAGCAGCGTACGAGCAGTACTTC.

In its sample, this clonotype was seen a few times. V usage is TRBV29-1 and J usage is TRBJ2-1, with 11 nucleotides matching TRBD2. Germline CDR1 reads SQVTM; CDR2 reads ANQGSEA. Unmatched junction bases numbered 3, after V lost 7 bases and J lost 1 base. The CDR3 sequence is 14 residues long. As DNA, the CDR3 is TGCAGCGCTAGCGGGGGGCATTCCTACAATGAGCAGTTCTTC. Residues: CSASGGHSYNEQFF.